Presented here are 29 T cell receptor beta chains from one specimen sequenced in a study of cytomegalovirus exposure and HLA in healthy donors. The PCR employed 60 Vbeta primers together with 13 Jbeta primers. Clones were sequenced by immunoSEQ multiplex PCR, and TCRdb holds only the in-frame ones, with some missing. Found here are 150,000 or so clones, about three quarters of them singletons; the top ten hold roughly 1.6%. The material sequenced was PBMCs. The receptors originated from a girl aged 5-17 years in good health and CMV-seronegative.

The chain uses TRBV5-6 and TRBJ1-2, with D perhaps TRBD1 (5 bases). CDR3 length: 13 amino acids. Germline CDR1 SGHDT, CDR2 YYEEEE. V was trimmed by 0 bases and J by 8 bases, leaving 11 bases between them. Here the CDR3 DNA reads TGTGCCAGCAGCTTGGACAGGATTTCGGGCTACACCTTC. Protein sequence: CASSLDRISGYTF.

The chain has TRBV12-5 and TRBJ2-5; 9 bases fit TRBD1. Unmatched junction bases numbered 13, after V lost 0 bases and J lost 5 bases. Germline values: CDR1 LGHNT, CDR2 FRNRAP. The CDR3 contains 18 residues. CDR3 DNA: TGTGCTAGTGGTTTGGTACCTTGGGACAGGGAAGCCGCCGAGACCCAGTACTTC. It specifies CASGLVPWDREAAETQYF.

This clone has a handful of counts. This chain uses TRBV19 with TRBJ1-1, with D unresolved. Trimming left V 4 bases short and J 0 bases short, with 21 bases between. The CDR3 is 18 amino acids. Germline lookup yields CDR1 LNHDA and CDR2 SQIVND (reference sequence). The CDR3: CASSTHLGRREMNTEAFF. The DNA for the CDR3 is TGTGCCAGTAGTACCCACCTCGGGAGACGTGAGATGAACACTGAAGCTTTCTTT.

The chain joins TRBV2 to TRBJ1-5; a weak D match, TRBD1 (6 bases). V dropped 7 bases and J dropped 7 bases, with 17 bases sitting between them. Germline CDR1 reads SNHLY; CDR2 reads FYNNEI. This CDR3 is built from 14 residues. The chain's CDR3 is CASNDQGSEQPQHF. The CDR3 bases are TGTGCCAGCAATGACCAGGGGTCGGAACAGCCCCAGCATTTT.

The J gene is TRBJ1-2, the V gene TRBV27; D is possibly TRBD1 (6 bases). The V gene lost 2 bases and the J gene lost 4 bases, with 8 bases spanning the gap. The germline V gene has CDR1 MNHEY and CDR2 SMNVEV (reference sequence). The CDR3 contains 13 residues. In DNA, the CDR3 is TGTGCCAGCAGTTTACAGGGGACCTATGGCTACACCTTC. It translates to CASSLQGTYGYTF.

V is TRBV6-5 and J is TRBJ2-5; the match to TRBD1 covers 8 bases. V dropped 8 bases and J dropped 4; count of bases not matched to a gene: 9. Germline V lookup: CDR1 MNHEY, CDR2 SVGAGI. The CDR3 contains 14 residues. This CDR3 reads CASGDRGGGETQYF. The CDR3 nucleotides are TGTGCCAGCGGAGACAGGGGAGGTGGAGAGACCCAGTACTTC.

V is TRBV7-8 and J is TRBJ1-2; TRBD1 matches at 7 bases. The CDR3 contains 14 residues. V trimming: 5 bases; J trimming: 3 bases; junction bases outside the gene matches: 6. Germline V CDR1 and CDR2: SGHVS, FQNEAQ. The CDR3 protein is CASSRDRGDYGYTF. The CDR3 DNA reads TGTGCCAGCAGCCGGGACAGAGGAGACTATGGCTACACCTTC.

The chain is built from TRBV2 and TRBJ1-1, with D unresolved. This CDR3 is 14 amino acids long. The V gene lost 6 bases and the J gene lost 11 bases, with 22 bases spanning the gap. From germline, CDR1 is SNHLY and CDR2 FYNNEI. The CDR3 coding sequence is TGTGCCAGCAGGGAGGGCGCGACCCTAGGTTGGGCTTTCTTT. It translates to CASREGATLGWAFF.

The rearrangement joins TRBV5-1 to TRBJ2-7; no definite D call. CDR1 is SGHRS and CDR2 is YFSETQ in the germline V gene. The CDR3 consists of 14 residues. V gave up 0 bases and J gave up 3 bases, with 10 bases separating them. The CDR3 DNA follows: TGCGCCAGCAGCTTGGTCGAACGGAGCTACGAGCAGTACTTC. As protein: CASSLVERSYEQYF.

The chain combines TRBV5-1 with TRBJ1-1; D is perhaps TRBD1 (6 bases). The V end was cut by 4 bases, the J end by 5 bases, with 21 bases between. The CDR3 has 16 residues. Germline CDR1 SGHRS, CDR2 YFSETQ. This CDR3 reads CASSLSGGRGFTEAFF. CDR3 bases: TGCGCCAGCAGCCTATCGGGGGGGCGAGGATTTACTGAAGCTTTCTTT.

This chain connects TRBV6-5 to TRBJ2-1, with TRBD2 matching 8 bases. In germline, CDR1 is MNHEY, CDR2 SVGAGI. V gave up 6 bases and J gave up 0 bases; unmatched junction bases: 4. The CDR3 consists of 15 residues. The CDR3 coding sequence is TGTGCCAGCAGCAGGACTAGCTTCTCCTACAATGAGCAGTTCTTC. Translated, it gives CASSRTSFSYNEQFF.

J is TRBJ1-2 and V is TRBV10-2; D is uncertain. The CDR3 contains 14 residues. Germline CDR1 WSHSY, CDR2 SAAADI. Trimming shortened V by 2 bases and J by 4 bases, and 11 bases separated the two germline ends. CDR3 sequence reads: CASSEASLSYGYTF. In DNA, the CDR3 is TGCGCCAGCAGTGAGGCTTCTCTTAGCTATGGCTACACCTTC.

This clone was detected once. The chain has TRBV6-5 and TRBJ2-5; possible D gene TRBD2, 6 bases. Gene TRBJ2-7 matches the end of the DNA better, so the J call may be wrong. The CDR3 runs 15 residues. CDR1 MNHEY and CDR2 SVGAGI come from the germline V gene. The CDR3 here is CASSPLGQGGREQYF. The CDR3 nucleotides read TGTGCCAGCAGCCCCCTGGGGCAGGGAGGTCGCGAGCAGTACTTC.

Of note for this clone: One junction end disagrees with the germline gene, perhaps due to a read error. This same CDR3 is encoded by further DNA sequences in the sample. The chain couples TRBV13 to TRBJ2-3; D is possibly TRBD1 (5 bases). The germline CDR1 and CDR2 sequences are PRHDT and FYEKMQ (reference sequence). The CDR3 runs to 14 residues. The chain's CDR3 is CASSRGGAEDTQYF. CDR3 sequence (DNA): TGTGCCAGCAGCCGAGGTGGGGCGGAAGATACGCAGTACTTT.

V and J are TRBV13 and TRBJ1-2; D is perhaps TRBD1 (6 bases). V dropped 3 bases and J dropped 3 bases, with 11 bases sitting between them. The CDR3 has 14 amino acids. Germline V lookup: CDR1 PRHDT, CDR2 FYEKMQ (reference sequence). As DNA, the CDR3 is TGTGCCAGCAGCTTTGGGGGGGCGGACTATGGCTACACCTTC. Translated: CASSFGGADYGYTF.

The gene calls are TRBV7-9 and TRBJ2-7; 8 bases are shared with TRBD1. The germline CDR1 and CDR2 sequences are SEHNR and FQNEAQ (reference sequence). Trimming cost V 5 bases and J 1 base; bases outside gene matches: 7. The CDR3 loop spans 15 amino acids. The CDR3 region is CASSARDRSSYEQYF. The CDR3, as DNA: TGTGCCAGCAGCGCCCGGGACAGGAGTTCCTACGAGCAGTACTTC.

This sequence joins TRBV9 and TRBJ2-3; no clear D gene. The CDR3 extends over 13 amino acids. V was trimmed by 3 bases and J by 6 bases, leaving 11 bases between them. Germline V gene sequence: CDR1 SGDLS, CDR2 YYNGEE. The CDR3 spells CASSGNSADTQYF. The CDR3 DNA is TGTGCCAGCAGCGGAAACTCAGCGGATACGCAGTATTTT. Drawing the rest from reference TRBV9 and TRBJ2-3, the complete variable domain is DSGVTQTPKHLITATGQRVTLRCSPRSGDLSVYWYQQSLDQGLQFLIQYYNGEERAKGNILERFSAQQFPDLHSELNLSSLELGDSALYFCASSGNSADTQYFGPGTRLTVL.

V and J are TRBV6-4 and TRBJ1-2, with D possibly TRBD1 on 6 matching bases. The CDR3 contains 17 residues. Germline CDR1 and CDR2: MRHNA and SNTAGT. The V gene lost 0 bases and the J gene lost 8 bases, with 22 bases spanning the gap. CDR3 nucleotide sequence: TGTGCCAGCAGTGACTCCCCCAAGGAGGGGGGGCGGAGGGGCTACACCTTC. Amino acids: CASSDSPKEGGRRGYTF.

The CDR3 protein is CASSLYSYEQYF. DNA of the CDR3: TGTGCCAGCAGCTTATACTCCTACGAGCAGTACTTC. V and J are TRBV7-2 and TRBJ2-7; D not certain. This CDR3 contains 12 residues. CDR1 SGHTA and CDR2 FQGNSA come from the germline V gene. Trimming pared 2 bases from V and 0 bases from J, leaving 2 bases between.

The CDR3 nucleotides read TGCAGCGTTCTGGACAGGGGACAAGCTAATGAAAAACTGTTTTTT. Translation gives CSVLDRGQANEKLFF. The J gene is TRBJ1-4, the V gene TRBV29-1; 9 bases map to TRBD1. CDR1 SQVTM and CDR2 ANQGSEA come from the germline V gene. The CDR3 has 15 residues. Germline trimming cut 5 bases from V and 3 bases from J; bases unmatched to any gene: 7.

J is TRBJ2-7 and V is TRBV12-5; 7 positions agree with TRBD1. The CDR3 is 15 amino acids. The J segment lost 3 bases and the V segment lost 1 base, leaving 6 bases of the junction unmatched. Germline V gene sequence: CDR1 LGHNT, CDR2 FRNRAP. The CDR3 loop reads CASGLGQGAYYEQYF. The CDR3 region has the DNA TGTGCTAGTGGTTTGGGACAGGGCGCCTACTACGAGCAGTACTTC.

This clone was seen a few times. The genes are TRBV4-1 and TRBJ2-1; perhaps TRBD2 as D (5 bases). The CDR3 is made up of 15 amino acids. The germline V gene encodes CDR1 MGHRA and CDR2 YSYEKL. Trimming left V 0 bases short and J 0 bases short, with 6 bases between. This CDR3 is CASSQEGSSYNEQFF. DNA of the CDR3: TGCGCCAGCAGCCAAGAAGGGAGCTCCTACAATGAGCAGTTCTTC.

This clone has just a few counts. The CDR3 DNA reads TGTGCCAGCAGCCAGGGACAGGTATTAAACAATGAGCAGTTCTTC. Translation gives CASSQGQVLNNEQFF. The chain couples TRBV4-2 to TRBJ2-1, with 8 nucleotides matching TRBD1. There are 15 residues in the CDR3. CDR1 and CDR2 from the germline V gene are LGHNA and YNFKEQ. V was clipped by 3 bases and J by 5 bases; unmatched bases: 6.

This sequence joins TRBV2 and TRBJ1-6; unclear D gene. V was clipped by 3 bases and J by 7 bases, with 4 bases between them. This CDR3 has 12 amino acids. CDR1 and CDR2 from the germline V gene are SNHLY and FYNNEI. The CDR3 protein is CASSDVNSPLHF. As DNA, the CDR3 is TGTGCCAGCAGTGACGTAAATTCACCCCTCCACTTT.

The chain is built from TRBV6-5 and TRBJ1-1, with a tentative D call TRBD1 (5 bases). V shed 1 base and J shed 4 bases, with 10 bases lying between them. Germline V gene sequence: CDR1 MNHEY, CDR2 SVGAGI. The length of the CDR3 is 14 residues. CDR3 nucleotide sequence: TGTGCCAGCAGTTACTTTGGACAAGTCACTGAAGCTTTCTTT. The encoded protein is CASSYFGQVTEAFF.

The V call is TRBV18, the J call TRBJ2-7, with TRBD1 matching 8 bases. The CDR3 loop spans 16 amino acids. The V segment lost 3 bases and the J segment 6 bases; nucleotides outside the gene matches: 13. Germline V CDR1 and CDR2: KGHSH, LQKENI. The CDR3 region is CASSPPAGGGFSEQYF. CDR3 nucleotides: TGTGCCAGCTCACCCCCGGCAGGGGGCGGTTTCTCCGAGCAGTACTTC.

The genes are TRBV30 and TRBJ1-2, with D tentatively TRBD1 (6 bases). The germline gives CDR1 GTSNPN, CDR2 SVGIG (reference sequence). The CDR3 runs 15 residues. The ends were cut back, 4 bases at V and 1 base at J, with 16 bases in the middle. The CDR3 is CAWNHPTGSNYGYTF. The DNA for the CDR3 is TGTGCCTGGAATCACCCCACAGGGAGTAACTATGGCTACACCTTC. Complete variable domain (other parts from reference TRBV30 and TRBJ1-2): SQTIHQWPATLVQPVGSPLSLECTVEGTSNPNLYWYRQAAGRGLQLLFYSVGIGQISSEVPQNLSASRPQDRQFILSSKKLLLSDSGFYLCAWNHPTGSNYGYTFGSGTRLTVV.

This clone came up once. This chain uses TRBV7-9 with TRBJ2-7, with D tentatively TRBD1 (5 bases). The CDR3 is 13 amino acids. Trimming pared 5 bases from V and 3 bases from J, leaving 11 bases between. CDR1 and CDR2 (germline): SEHNR, FQNEAQ (reference sequence). This chain's CDR3 is CASSPDTNYEQYF. The CDR3 nucleotides read TGTGCCAGCAGCCCGGACACCAACTACGAGCAGTACTTC.

This clone was found once. V gene TRBV19 combines with J gene TRBJ2-5, with TRBD1 as a possible D gene (6 bases). The germline gives CDR1 LNHDA, CDR2 SQIVND (reference sequence). This CDR3 is built from 13 residues. Trimming took 5 bases from V and 2 from J, leaving 9 bases between them. The CDR3 reads CASSADRQETQYF. The CDR3 DNA is TGTGCCAGTAGTGCGGACAGACAAGAGACCCAGTACTTC. The variable domain in full, with the rest retrieved from reference TRBV19 and TRBJ2-5, is DGGITQSPKYLFRKEGQNVTLSCEQNLNHDAMYWYRQDPGQGLRLIYYSQIVNDFQKGDIAEGYSVSREKKESFPLTVTSAQKNPTAFYLCASSADRQETQYFGPGTRLLVL.